The 20 T cell receptor beta chains reported below all come from one sample, sequenced in a study of identifying expanded T cells in peripheral blood. Generated by immunoSEQ multiplex PCR, the TCRdb table keeps only in-frame clones and is missing some. The table shows 100,000 or so clones, with approximately 90% occurring only once. The sequenced sample was blood. The receptors here all came from a person between 18 and 75 years old in good health.

The CDR3 protein is CASSPPGTSGGKTQYF. The CDR3 region has the DNA TGTGCCAGCAGCCCCCCCGGAACTAGCGGGGGTAAAACCCAGTACTTC. The chain recombines TRBV7-2 with TRBJ2-5; TRBD2 agrees at 11 bases. Germline trimming cut 5 bases from V and 8 bases from J; bases unmatched to any gene: 13. Germline V gene sequence: CDR1 SGHTA, CDR2 FQGNSA. The CDR3 is 16 residues long.

In DNA form, the CDR3 reads TGCAGCGCTGGAGATACGCAGTATTTT. This encodes CSAGDTQYF. This chain uses TRBV29-1 with TRBJ2-3; D is uncertain. Trimming removed 7 bases from V and 5 bases from J, with 4 bases in between. Germline CDR1 is SQVTM and CDR2 is ANQGSEA. The CDR3 runs to 9 residues.

The chain has TRBV5-1 and TRBJ1-3, with D maybe TRBD1 (5 bases). The CDR3 runs 16 residues. V lost 0 bases, J lost 1 base, and 11 bases lay in between. Germline values: CDR1 SGHRS, CDR2 YFSETQ. The CDR3 protein is CASSLDGGISGNTIYF. CDR3 nucleotides: TGCGCCAGCAGCTTGGACGGGGGGATTTCTGGAAACACCATATATTTT.

The chain combines TRBV28 with TRBJ2-7, with D perhaps TRBD1 (6 bases). V was pared by 5 bases and J by 4 bases, with 15 bases between. CDR1 is MDHEN and CDR2 is SYDVKM in the germline V gene. This CDR3 region has 14 residues. In nucleotides, the CDR3 is TGTGCCAGCAGTCGGACCGGGACACTATACGAGCAGTACTTC. Protein product: CASSRTGTLYEQYF.

J is TRBJ2-3 and V is TRBV27; a weak D match, TRBD1 (5 bases). V dropped 5 bases and J dropped 0 bases, with 15 bases sitting between them. Germline CDR1 MNHEY, CDR2 SMNVEV (reference sequence). This CDR3 contains 16 residues. CDR3 protein: CASSRNFRASTDTQYF. CDR3 DNA sequence: TGTGCCAGCAGTCGAAACTTCAGGGCGAGCACAGATACGCAGTATTTT.

This chain connects TRBV7-2 to TRBJ2-5, with D unresolved. CDR3 length: 10 residues. Between the trimmed V and J ends, which lost 5 bases and 4 bases, there was a span of 2 bases. The germline V gene encodes CDR1 SGHTA and CDR2 FQGNSA. CDR3 residues: CASSGETQYF. Here the CDR3 DNA reads TGTGCCAGCAGCGGAGAGACCCAGTACTTC.

The V call is TRBV4-3, the J call TRBJ2-5; 9 bases map to TRBD2. This CDR3 region has 15 residues. V was clipped by 1 base and J by 2 bases; unmatched bases: 2. Per germline, CDR1 LGHNA and CDR2 YSLEER. The DNA of the CDR3 is TGCGCCAGCAGCCAAGGCGGGGGGGGGCAAGAGACCCAGTACTTC. Its protein is CASSQGGGGQETQYF.

V gene TRBV7-2 combines with J gene TRBJ2-7; possible D gene TRBD1, 6 bases. CDR1 is SGHTA and CDR2 is FQGNSA in the germline V gene. The CDR3 has 14 residues. The germline V and J ends were trimmed by 2 bases and 3 bases, with 11 bases remaining between them. The CDR3, as DNA: TGTGCCAGCAGCTTACAGGGGAAGGGCTACGAGCAGTACTTC. Translated, it gives CASSLQGKGYEQYF.

This chain links TRBV6-6 with TRBJ1-6, with D possibly TRBD1 on 5 matching bases. V lost 3 bases and J 8 bases, leaving 17 bases between the germline ends. The CDR3 is 16 residues long. CDR1 and CDR2 from the germline V gene are MNHNY and SVGAGI (reference sequence). The CDR3 DNA reads as TGTGCCAGCAGTTATCGAGAACCGGGACTATATTCACCCCTCCACTTT. Its protein is CASSYREPGLYSPLHF.

This clone came up once. The V call is TRBV27, the J call TRBJ2-3; D is undetermined. V shed 5 bases and J shed 0 bases, with 9 bases lying between them. The germline V gene has CDR1 MNHEY and CDR2 SMNVEV (reference sequence). This CDR3 comprises 14 residues. The CDR3 sequence: CASSPNFSTDTQYF. The CDR3 region has the DNA TGTGCCAGCAGTCCGAATTTTAGCACAGATACGCAGTATTTT.

This clone has a single count. The chain links TRBV20-1 to TRBJ1-2, with D perhaps TRBD1 (6 bases). Germline-derived CDR1 and CDR2 are DFQATT and SNEGSKA (reference sequence). Deletions cut 3 bases from V and 4 bases from J, with 6 bases between. This CDR3 has 11 residues. As DNA, the CDR3 is TGCAGTGCTAGGGGGGCCTATGGCTACACCTTC. Protein sequence: CSARGAYGYTF.

The chain is built from TRBV11-2 and TRBJ2-1; 7 bases match TRBD2. Germline assignment: CDR1 SGHAT and CDR2 FQNNGV. V was pared by 4 bases and J by 9 bases, with 12 bases of the junction left unmatched. CDR3 length: 15 amino acids. The CDR3 nucleotides are TGTGCCAGCAGCTACATAGGAGCGGGGCCTCGTGAGCAGTTCTTC. It translates to CASSYIGAGPREQFF.

The genes are TRBV5-5 and TRBJ2-1, with D perhaps TRBD2 (5 bases). Germline V gene sequence: CDR1 SGHKS, CDR2 YYEKEE (reference sequence). The CDR3 has 11 residues. V was shortened by 6 bases and J by 7 bases, with 8 bases between the two germline ends. CDR3 nucleotide sequence: TGTGCCAGCAACTTAGCGAATGAGCAGTTCTTC. It codes for CASNLANEQFF.

The chain combines TRBV6-1 with TRBJ2-1; 7 bases are shared with TRBD1. Germline CDR1 reads MNHNS; CDR2 reads SASEGT. The CDR3 sequence is 14 residues long. V gave up 4 bases and J gave up 1 base; unmatched junction bases: 1. In nucleotides, the CDR3 is TGTGCCAGCAGTGGACAGGGTTCCTACAATGAGCAGTTCTTC. Its protein is CASSGQGSYNEQFF.

This clone was recorded only once. This chain links TRBV6-6 with TRBJ2-3; TRBD2 matches 15 bases. V lost 0 bases, J lost 11 bases, and 6 bases stayed unmatched. The length of the CDR3 is 16 residues. Germline-derived CDR1 and CDR2 are MNHNY and SVGAGI (reference sequence). The chain's CDR3 is CASSYSGLAGGSEQYF. The CDR3 DNA reads TGTGCCAGCAGTTACTCGGGACTAGCGGGGGGTAGCGAGCAGTATTTT.

The V and J genes are TRBV6-5 and TRBJ1-3; D is uncertain. The CDR3 spans 13 residues. Trimming left V 7 bases short and J 1 base short, with 8 bases between. Germline V gene sequence: CDR1 MNHEY, CDR2 SVGAGI. The CDR3 loop is CASTEVSGNTIYF. DNA for the CDR3: TGTGCCAGCACCGAGGTATCTGGAAACACCATATATTTT.

The chain couples TRBV30 to TRBJ2-5; TRBD1 might be the D (6 bases). This CDR3 region has 16 residues. Looked up from germline, CDR1 is GTSNPN and CDR2 is SVGIG (reference sequence). The ends were cut back, 4 bases at V and 1 base at J, with 19 bases in the middle. Written as DNA, the CDR3 is TGTGCCTGGAAACCCATTGGGGGCTTTATCCAAGAGACCCAGTACTTC. The encoded protein is CAWKPIGGFIQETQYF.

This clone was counted once. This chain links TRBV7-9 with TRBJ2-3; D perhaps matches TRBD2 (6 bases). V shed 8 bases and J shed 4 bases, with 13 bases lying between them. Germline V gene lookup returns CDR1 SEHNR and CDR2 FQNEAQ (reference sequence). The CDR3 runs 13 residues. CDR3 nucleotide sequence: TGTGCCAGCGGCTCCCCGGGGGCAGATACGCAGTATTTT. Its translation: CASGSPGADTQYF.

The genes are TRBV7-9 and TRBJ2-7; D remains ambiguous. The CDR3 sequence is 13 residues long. V was cut by 1 base and J by 5 bases, with 9 bases left in between. Germline CDR1 is SEHNR and CDR2 is FQNEAQ (reference sequence). DNA for the CDR3: TGTGCCAGCAGCTTAGACCCATCTCACGAGCAGTACTTC. Its protein product is CASSLDPSHEQYF.

The J gene is TRBJ2-6, the V gene TRBV29-1; TRBD1 matches at 7 bases. V gave up 5 bases and J gave up 0 bases; unmatched junction bases: 10. The CDR3 length is 17 residues. The germline gives CDR1 SQVTM, CDR2 ANQGSEA. In nucleotides, the CDR3 is TGCAGCGTTCCTCGGACAGGCCAAAACTCTGGGGCCAACGTCCTGACTTTC. It specifies CSVPRTGQNSGANVLTF.